This T cell receptor (beta chain) was identified during a study of circulating CD8 cells and anti-PD-1 response in melanoma. Study as a whole: Nivolumab was given intravenously at 3 mg/kg every 2 weeks.

Each library started from 15 ng of total RNA using the QIAseq Immune Repertoire TCR panel. TCRdb reprocessed the reads via MiXCR and lists one record per CDR3 protein. The table includes under 250 distinct CDR3 sequences, around 7% detected once. From live CD3+CD8+TCRalphabeta+ cells, four PD-1 and/or TIGIT subsets were sorted. The V end was cut by 5 bases, the J end by 4 bases, with 9 bases between. CDR3 size: 12 residues. Findings of the study overall: Replicates were generally not done for experiments. Peptide assays on expanded sorted subsets replaced tumor-based reactivity testing.

This clonotype is deemed large. As yet, its antigen is unknown. This TCR was sampled from a human donor with melanoma. Sequencing was performed on CD8+ T cells from PBMCs, taken at baseline or after one month of anti-PD-1 therapy (not recorded which). This chain links TRBV12-3 or TRBV12-4 with TRBJ2-7; D gene ambiguous. The CDR3 nucleotides read TGTGCCAGCAGTCTCCTCCGATACGAGCAGTACTTC. Its translation: CASSLLRYEQYF.